The T cell receptor (beta chain) under discussion was sequenced for a study of a mutant IDH1 vaccine in newly diagnosed glioma. V was cut by 5 bases and J by 8 bases, with 13 bases left in between. Germline CDR1 SGHVS, CDR2 FNYEAQ. CDR3 length: 14 amino acids. Generated by immunoSEQ multiplex PCR, the TCRdb table keeps only in-frame clones and is missing some. Of 60,000 to 65,000 clones in the sample, 75% to 90% are singletons; the top ten hold 3.5% to 4%. On this clone: Its antigen remains unidentified.

This sample's time point: week 47, end of study. A 20-mer mutant IDH1 peptide at 300 ug was injected subcutaneously with topical imiquimod. The sequence was collected from a man aged 25 to 40 with glioma. The gene calls are TRBV7-6 and TRBJ1-6; D is ambiguous. The input for sequencing was PBMCs, taken from a glioma patient whose treatment included an IDH1 peptide vaccine. In nucleotides, the CDR3 is TGTGCCAGCAGCCCTGCGGGTTCGGATTCACCCCTCCACTTT. Its protein is CASSPAGSDSPLHF.